Given below is one T cell receptor (beta chain) in context. The antigen is not known. This sample was taken from a study of cytomegalovirus exposure and HLA in healthy donors. Study results and caveats: In a later analysis, a missense DCLRE1C variant was linked to TCR beta V- and J-gene trimming. By HLA locus, TCR association rates varied in a later analysis, with DRB1 showing the most and HLA-C the fewest. The analysis excluded some indistinguishable V segments, including TRBV6-2 and TRBV6-3.

Germline assignment: CDR1 SGHRS and CDR2 YFSETQ. The ends were cut back, 7 bases at V and 8 bases at J, with 6 bases in the middle. CDR3 length: 9 amino acids. The PCR had 60 Vbeta and 13 Jbeta primers. Generated by immunoSEQ multiplex PCR, the TCRdb table keeps only in-frame clones and is missing some. The table records over 150,000 clones, roughly 80% of them present only once. The V call is TRBV5-1, the J call TRBJ1-2; no definite D call. The TCR originated in a male donor in good health and CMV-seronegative. The specimen was PBMCs. The CDR3 nucleotides are TGCGCCAGCTCGTCGGGCTACACCTTC. This encodes CASSSGYTF.